The source of this T cell receptor (beta chain) is a study of long-term antiretroviral therapy in people with HIV. Survey-level resolution applied to immunoSEQ assay v3.0. Profiled with immunoSEQ multiplex PCR; TCRdb holds only in-frame clones, not every one. The sample carries tens of thousands of clones, roughly 81% recorded once. This material consisted of unsorted PBMCs, taken 2.8 years before starting antiretroviral therapy. This receptor was taken from a woman under 40 with HIV.

CDR3 sequence: CASREGTARGYTF. CDR3 nucleotides: TGTGCCAGCAGGGAGGGGACCGCTCGGGGCTACACCTTC. The rearrangement joins TRBV9 to TRBJ1-2; a weak D match, TRBD1 (5 bases). Germline V gene lookup returns CDR1 SGDLS and CDR2 YYNGEE. The CDR3 has 13 residues. The V and J ends lost 5 bases and 8 bases respectively, with 16 bases between them.